This is a list of T cell receptor beta chains from one sample in a study of T cell responses to AZD1222 COVID-19 vaccine. The method was immunoSEQ multiplex PCR; TCRdb's version includes in-frame clones alone and lacks a portion of them. The sample yields approximately 120,000 clones, 80% to 95% seen once. The sample consisted of peripheral blood, taken on day 0 of AZD1222 vaccination. These receptors originate from an adult in good health. The CDR3 runs from the conserved cysteine through the conserved F or W. A D gene is named only where the DNA matches it firmly. Size is stated for part of the rows, as once, few or many counts, or as a class when the clone is expanded.

j_gene: TRBJ2-1; d_gene: TRBD1; v_gene: TRBV4-3; abundance: .; len: 16; CDR3aa: CASSQDRTGTYNEQFF; CDR3nt: TGCGCCAGCAGCCAAGACCGGACAGGCACCTACAATGAGCAGTTCTTC
j_gene: TRBJ2-7; d_gene: .; v_gene: TRBV28; abundance: .; len: 12; CDR3aa: CASSWTAYEQYF; CDR3nt: TGTGCCAGCAGTTGGACAGCCTACGAGCAGTACTTC
j_gene: TRBJ2-2; d_gene: .; v_gene: TRBV19; abundance: .; len: 15; CDR3aa: CASSIGRMDTGELFF; CDR3nt: TGTGCCAGTAGTATTGGCAGGATGGACACCGGGGAGCTGTTTTTT
j_gene: TRBJ1-3; d_gene: .; v_gene: TRBV18; abundance: .; len: 13; CDR3aa: CASAQWDGNTIYF; CDR3nt: TGTGCCAGCGCGCAGTGGGACGGTAACACCATATATTTT
j_gene: TRBJ2-1; d_gene: .; v_gene: TRBV11-3; abundance: .; len: 16; CDR3aa: CASSPSEGGNYNEQFF; CDR3nt: TGTGCCAGCAGCCCCTCGGAGGGAGGCAACTACAATGAGCAGTTCTTC
j_gene: TRBJ2-7; d_gene: .; v_gene: TRBV4-2; abundance: .; len: 14; CDR3aa: CASSQGQYNYEQYF; CDR3nt: TGTGCCAGCAGCCAAGGGCAGTACAACTACGAGCAGTACTTC
j_gene: TRBJ1-3; d_gene: TRBD1; v_gene: TRBV28; abundance: .; len: 16; CDR3aa: CASSLTQGATGNTIYF; CDR3nt: TGTGCCAGCAGTTTAACACAGGGGGCGACTGGAAACACCATATATTTT
j_gene: TRBJ2-1; d_gene: TRBD1; v_gene: TRBV6-5; abundance: .; len: 15; CDR3aa: CASSYGSGQGGEQFF; CDR3nt: TGTGCCAGCAGTTACGGGTCGGGACAGGGAGGTGAGCAGTTCTTC
j_gene: TRBJ1-2; d_gene: .; v_gene: TRBV6-1; abundance: .; len: 14; CDR3aa: CASSERRGALGYTF; CDR3nt: TGTGCCAGCAGTGAAAGGAGGGGGGCATTGGGCTACACCTTC
j_gene: TRBJ1-5; d_gene: .; v_gene: TRBV11-2; abundance: .; len: 14; CDR3aa: CASSLAGSNQPQHF; CDR3nt: TGTGCCAGCAGCTTAGCAGGGAGCAATCAGCCCCAGCATTTT
j_gene: TRBJ1-2; d_gene: .; v_gene: TRBV28; abundance: once; len: 13; CDR3aa: CASRRQELYGYTF; CDR3nt: TGTGCCAGCAGACGACAGGAACTCTATGGCTACACCTTC
j_gene: TRBJ2-7; d_gene: TRBD2; v_gene: TRBV27; abundance: once; len: 16; CDR3aa: CASSLTNPFGGYEQYF; CDR3nt: TGTGCCAGCAGTTTAACCAACCCCTTCGGGGGGTACGAGCAGTACTTC
j_gene: TRBJ2-7; d_gene: .; v_gene: TRBV28; abundance: few; len: 14; CDR3aa: CASTPRGEAYEQYF; CDR3nt: TGTGCCAGCACCCCAAGAGGAGAAGCATACGAGCAGTACTTC
j_gene: TRBJ1-2; d_gene: .; v_gene: TRBV24-1; abundance: .; len: 12; CDR3aa: CATSDQGFGYTF; CDR3nt: TGTGCCACCAGTGATCAGGGGTTCGGCTACACCTTC
j_gene: TRBJ2-4; d_gene: .; v_gene: TRBV24-1; abundance: .; len: 14; CDR3aa: CATSDRAEKNIQYF; CDR3nt: TGTGCCACCAGTGATAGAGCGGAAAAAAACATTCAGTACTTC
j_gene: TRBJ2-1; d_gene: .; v_gene: TRBV7-9; abundance: .; len: 14; CDR3aa: CASSLLVSYNEQFF; CDR3nt: TGTGCCAGCAGCTTATTAGTTTCCTACAATGAGCAGTTCTTC
j_gene: TRBJ2-1; d_gene: .; v_gene: TRBV11-2; abundance: .; len: 17; CDR3aa: CASSLDPGSGSWNEQFF; CDR3nt: TGTGCCAGCAGCTTAGACCCAGGGTCCGGCAGTTGGAATGAGCAGTTCTTC